Listed below are T cell receptor beta chains from one sample, sequenced in a study of naive and memory T cell subsets. TCRdb re-called the UMI-ligation and nested PCR reads through MiXCR, storing one row per CDR3 protein. Among over 100,000 distinct CDR3 sequences listed, 36% were seen once. Sample: central memory CD4+ T cells from blood. The source is a human donor in good health. CDR3s leave out the opening cysteine and the closing phenylalanine or tryptophan.

len: 12
v_gene: TRBV13
CDR3aa: ASSGDSRADTQY

len: 14
v_gene: TRBV7-9
CDR3aa: ASSSPAGAITDTQY

len: 13
v_gene: TRBV4-1
CDR3aa: ASSLAEWSRYEQY

len: 9
v_gene: TRBV10-3
CDR3aa: AIARFGEQY

len: 9
v_gene: TRBV18
CDR3aa: ASSDSGKLF

len: 13
v_gene: TRBV7-2
CDR3aa: ASSSGGVSLEKLF

len: 14
v_gene: TRBV11-2
CDR3aa: ASSLALTGVDDEQY

len: 13
v_gene: TRBV12-3/TRBV12-4
CDR3aa: ASTLRTSGHNEQF

len: 13
v_gene: TRBV6-1
CDR3aa: ASNGQGSGSQPQH

len: 15
v_gene: TRBV28
CDR3aa: ASSHELGQGFKNEQF

len: 12
v_gene: TRBV29-1
CDR3aa: SAREREATDTQY

len: 12
v_gene: TRBV10-3
CDR3aa: AISRDQSTDTQY

len: 13
v_gene: TRBV12-3/TRBV12-4
CDR3aa: ASRIGPEISYEQY

len: 12
v_gene: TRBV28
CDR3aa: ASSLPGGRNEQF

len: 12
v_gene: TRBV11-2
CDR3aa: ASSYGTGVNEQF

len: 11
v_gene: TRBV5-1
CDR3aa: ASSFTSDNEQF

len: 13
v_gene: TRBV20-1
CDR3aa: SAPDKLLNTDTQY

len: 13
v_gene: TRBV15
CDR3aa: ATQNGGWVNQPQH

len: 12
v_gene: TRBV9
CDR3aa: ASSVGGAGNTIY

len: 12
v_gene: TRBV5-6
CDR3aa: ASSLRLTGDTQY

len: 12
v_gene: TRBV5-4
CDR3aa: ASSRTVGQETQY

len: 10
v_gene: TRBV28
CDR3aa: ASSLNPYEQY

len: 11
v_gene: TRBV2
CDR3aa: ASNGRATDTQY

len: 12
v_gene: TRBV20-1
CDR3aa: SARGGSRQETQY

len: 11
v_gene: TRBV20-1
CDR3aa: SADQGFEEKLF

len: 11
v_gene: TRBV28
CDR3aa: ASSLGNTDTQY

len: 15
v_gene: TRBV27
CDR3aa: ASSLLAGGPSYNEQF

len: 16
v_gene: TRBV2
CDR3aa: ASSELRSGLAGYNEQF

len: 18
v_gene: TRBV28
CDR3aa: ASSLFGLAGGLSSYNEQF

len: 12
v_gene: TRBV20-1
CDR3aa: SAPPGEANQPQH

len: 14
v_gene: TRBV4-3
CDR3aa: ASSQEVGRPKNIQY

len: 13
v_gene: TRBV4-3
CDR3aa: ASSADSSYNSPLH

len: 12
v_gene: TRBV5-5
CDR3aa: ASSPGRAGYEQY

len: 12
v_gene: TRBV29-1
CDR3aa: SVEASGPYNEQF

len: 11
v_gene: TRBV20-1
CDR3aa: SAHRQVNTEAF

len: 13
v_gene: TRBV5-6
CDR3aa: ASSNSQGGFSEQY

len: 12
v_gene: TRBV5-1
CDR3aa: ASSLLGSNTEAF

len: 12
v_gene: TRBV5-1
CDR3aa: ASSPHQGNTEAF

len: 13
v_gene: TRBV11-2
CDR3aa: ASSPAPKFIDEQF

len: 13
v_gene: TRBV28
CDR3aa: ASSPVTGARYEQY

len: 12
v_gene: TRBV5-5
CDR3aa: ASSFRAGFNGYT

len: 9
v_gene: TRBV20-1
CDR3aa: SATSGGSQF

len: 12
v_gene: TRBV29-1
CDR3aa: SVVPGALAYEQY

len: 9
v_gene: TRBV12-3/TRBV12-4
CDR3aa: ASRAGETQY

len: 10
v_gene: TRBV20-1
CDR3aa: SASGQGETQY

len: 14
v_gene: TRBV28
CDR3aa: ASSHRSTLTGQPQH

len: 11
v_gene: TRBV28
CDR3aa: ASSLGAWTEAF

len: 13
v_gene: TRBV20-1
CDR3aa: SARKLAPIYNEQF

len: 13
v_gene: TRBV18
CDR3aa: ASSPNRGRNTEAF

len: 12
v_gene: TRBV7-6
CDR3aa: ASSLNPSGNTIY

len: 12
v_gene: TRBV20-1
CDR3aa: SASVASGLETQY

len: 14
v_gene: TRBV3-1
CDR3aa: ASRPGPLPPNTEAF

len: 15
v_gene: TRBV6-1
CDR3aa: ASSEYFGGQKGTEQY

len: 13
v_gene: TRBV9
CDR3aa: ASSSGLAGGNTQY

len: 11
v_gene: TRBV5-1
CDR3aa: ASSFLTNDLQF

len: 22
v_gene: TRBV28
CDR3aa: ASRRRDRNKGQVYFAAGANVLT

len: 12
v_gene: TRBV5-1
CDR3aa: ASSLVRTSGTQY

len: 13
v_gene: TRBV27
CDR3aa: ASRGTSGSSYEQY

len: 14
v_gene: TRBV19
CDR3aa: ASSSGTSGDAGEQY

len: 16
v_gene: TRBV6-6
CDR3aa: ASTLFTGSRLGQETQY